Shown below are 13 T cell receptor beta chains from a single sample sequenced in a study of early T cells in non-severe SARS-CoV-2 infection. TCRdb re-derived calls from the 5' RACE reads in MiXCR, one entry per CDR3 protein. The data show more than 55,000 distinct CDR3 sequences, around an eighth seen once. Sequencing was done on a sample of whole blood. These receptors originate from an adult who was a healthcare worker with PCR-confirmed SARS-CoV-2 infection or an uninfected control (not recorded which).

This clonotype was seen only a few times. The chain couples TRBV29-1 to TRBJ2-7, with a possible D match to TRBD1 (7 bases). The CDR3 spans 14 residues. CDR1 is SQVTM and CDR2 is ANQGSEA in the germline V gene. Trimming took off 3 bases at V and 3 bases at J, with 15 bases between the two ends. This CDR3 is CSVELLRGDYEQYF. Here the CDR3 DNA reads TGCAGCGTTGAGTTGCTCAGGGGGGACTACGAGCAGTACTTC.

This clonotype was observed many times. V is TRBV7-9 and J is TRBJ2-2; D may be TRBD2 (6 bases). CDR1 SEHNR and CDR2 FQNEAQ come from the germline V gene (reference sequence). V gave up 5 bases and J gave up 7 bases, with 11 bases separating them. The CDR3 is 13 amino acids. This CDR3 reads CASSPRRVGELFF. CDR3 DNA: TGTGCCAGCAGCCCCCGGAGGGTCGGGGAGCTGTTTTTT.

This clonotype was counted at least ten times. The V and J genes are TRBV12-3 or TRBV12-4 and TRBJ2-1, with TRBD1 identical over 7 bases. CDR3 length equals 16 residues. Trimming cost V 8 bases and J 8 bases; bases outside gene matches: 18. The CDR3 nucleotides are TGTGCCAGCGCTTCCCTCAGGGGACAGACGGGCCATGAGCAGTTCTTC. It specifies CASASLRGQTGHEQFF.

The table lists this clonotype with many counts. The chain couples TRBV27 to TRBJ2-1; no clear D gene. Trimming pared 3 bases from V and 6 bases from J, leaving 6 bases between. The CDR3 spans 12 residues. The germline CDR1 and CDR2 sequences are MNHEY and SMNVEV (reference sequence). This chain's CDR3 is CASSFPGNEQFF. CDR3 in DNA: TGTGCCAGCAGTTTCCCAGGCAATGAGCAGTTCTTC.

This clonotype occurred many times. V gene TRBV6-1 combines with J gene TRBJ1-1, with D uncertain. Trimming pared 2 bases from V and 9 bases from J, leaving 10 bases between. Germline V gene sequence: CDR1 MNHNS, CDR2 SASEGT. The CDR3 sequence is 12 residues long. The CDR3 DNA sequence: TGTGCCAGCAGTGAATATACCAGGCAAGCTTTCTTT. Translation: CASSEYTRQAFF.

About this clonotype itself: A much larger clonotype is one base distant, so this may be a read error. The conserved closing phenylalanine or tryptophan is absent in this CDR3, likely reflecting a read error. This chain connects TRBV5-1 to TRBJ2-5; perhaps TRBD2 as D (5 bases). Trimming shortened V by 0 bases and J by 4 bases, and 10 bases separated the two germline ends. The length of the CDR3 is 14 residues. Germline V gives CDR1 SGHRS, CDR2 YFSETQ. The CDR3 DNA sequence: TGCGCCAGCAGCTTGGCGTCTAGCCGAGAGACCCAGTACCTC. It encodes CASSLASSRETQYL.

This clonotype was found many times. The gene calls are TRBV6-1 and TRBJ2-5, with D hard to call. Germline V gene lookup returns CDR1 MNHNS and CDR2 SASEGT. V gave up 11 bases and J gave up 5 bases, with 6 bases separating them. The CDR3 sequence is 9 residues long. The DNA for the CDR3 is TGTGCCGAGCAGGAGACCCAGTACTTC. Translating it yields CAEQETQYF.

J is TRBJ2-1 and V is TRBV7-2; no clear D gene. The germline gives CDR1 SGHTA, CDR2 FQGNSA. V was cut by 2 bases and J by 4 bases, with 15 bases left in between. The CDR3 loop spans 16 amino acids. The CDR3 here is CASSLRANSQYNEQFF. The CDR3 DNA reads as TGTGCCAGCAGCTTACGGGCAAACTCTCAATACAATGAGCAGTTCTTC.

This clonotype has more than one count but fewer than ten. V is TRBV3-1 and J is TRBJ2-7; 10 nucleotides line up with TRBD2. V was clipped by 6 bases and J by 2 bases; unmatched bases: 4. The CDR3 spans 14 residues. Germline-derived CDR1 and CDR2 are LGHDT and YNNKEL (reference sequence). CDR3 residues: CASSLLAGTYEQYF. The CDR3 bases are TGTGCCAGCAGTCTACTAGCGGGAACCTACGAGCAGTACTTC.

The chain carries TRBV19 and TRBJ2-1; no reliable D call. The CDR3 sequence is 13 residues long. Trimming left V 3 bases short and J 2 bases short, with 5 bases between. CDR1 is LNHDA and CDR2 is SQIVND in the germline V gene (reference sequence). The CDR3 loop reads CASSILAYNEQFF. DNA for the CDR3: TGTGCCAGTAGTATCTTGGCCTACAATGAGCAGTTCTTC.

This clonotype has a count of ten or more. This sequence joins TRBV11-2 and TRBJ2-7; D gene uncertain. The V gene's germline CDR1 is SGHAT and CDR2 FQNNGV. V was cut by 0 bases and J by 2 bases, with 8 bases left in between. CDR3 length equals 14 residues. In DNA form, the CDR3 reads TGTGCCAGCAGCTTAGAGCCTGTACCCTACGAGCAGTACTTC. This encodes CASSLEPVPYEQYF.

The chain uses TRBV7-2 and TRBJ2-7; 7 bases agree with TRBD1. CDR3 length: 12 residues. V shed 4 bases and J 4 bases; nucleotides not matched to a gene: 1. The germline V gene encodes CDR1 SGHTA and CDR2 FQGNSA. The CDR3 reads CASSSQGYEQYF. The DNA for the CDR3 is TGTGCCAGCAGCTCACAGGGGTACGAGCAGTACTTC.

The chain recombines TRBV4-1 with TRBJ2-2, with a possible D match to TRBD2 (6 bases). Between the trimmed V and J ends, which lost 4 bases and 1 base, there was a span of 13 bases. CDR1 is MGHRA, CDR2 YSYEKL, per germline. This CDR3 has 16 amino acids. CDR3 nucleotides: TGCGCCAGCAGCCTCCTATTCGGGAGGAACACCGGGGAGCTGTTTTTT. This encodes CASSLLFGRNTGELFF.